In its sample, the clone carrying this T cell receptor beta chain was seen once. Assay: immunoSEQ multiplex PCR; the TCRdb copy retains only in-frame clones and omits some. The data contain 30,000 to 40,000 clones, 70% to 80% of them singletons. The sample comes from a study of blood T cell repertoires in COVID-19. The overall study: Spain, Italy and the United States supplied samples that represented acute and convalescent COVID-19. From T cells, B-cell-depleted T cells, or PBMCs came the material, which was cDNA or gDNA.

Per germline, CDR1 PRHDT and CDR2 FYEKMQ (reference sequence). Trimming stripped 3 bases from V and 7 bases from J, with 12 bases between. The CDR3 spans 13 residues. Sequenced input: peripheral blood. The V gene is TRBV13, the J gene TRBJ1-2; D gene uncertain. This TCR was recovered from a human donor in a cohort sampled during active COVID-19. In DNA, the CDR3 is TGTGCCAGCAGCTTGTACGCCATCGGTGGCTACACCTTC. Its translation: CASSLYAIGGYTF.